These 7 T cell receptor beta chains came from one sample sequenced in a study of blood T cell repertoires in COVID-19. The assay was immunoSEQ multiplex PCR, and TCRdb's table has in-frame clones only and misses some. The sample yields 90,000 to 100,000 clones, 87% seen once. The specimen sequenced was peripheral blood. Receptors were obtained from a man between 65 and 85 years old with acute or convalescent COVID-19.

The J gene is TRBJ2-2, the V gene TRBV5-1; D possibly corresponds to TRBD1 (5 bases). Per germline, CDR1 SGHRS and CDR2 YFSETQ. V dropped 4 bases and J dropped 3 bases, with 7 bases sitting between them. This CDR3 is built from 13 residues. The CDR3 DNA sequence: TGCGCCAGCAGCGCCAGGGACACCGGGGAGCTGTTTTTT. Amino acid sequence: CASSARDTGELFF.

This sequence joins TRBV19 and TRBJ1-4; TRBD1 matches 7 bases. CDR3 length: 13 residues. V was pared by 4 bases and J by 7 bases, with 3 bases of the junction left unmatched. Germline lookup yields CDR1 LNHDA and CDR2 SQIVND (reference sequence). The CDR3 region is CASSTGQVEKLFF. The CDR3 DNA sequence: TGTGCCAGTAGTACAGGACAGGTTGAAAAACTGTTTTTT.

CDR3 protein: CASSPRPGQEPNTEAFF. The CDR3 region has the DNA TGTGCCAGCAGCCCCCGTCCGGGACAGGAACCAAACACTGAAGCTTTCTTT. The gene calls are TRBV11-2 and TRBJ1-1, with TRBD1 matching 8 bases. This CDR3 is built from 17 residues. V shed 5 bases, J shed 2 bases, and the junction held 13 bases outside the gene matches. Looked up from germline, CDR1 is SGHAT and CDR2 is FQNNGV.

The chain carries TRBV5-1 and TRBJ2-7; 10 bases agree with TRBD2. The CDR3 spans 14 residues. The germline V gene has CDR1 SGHRS and CDR2 YFSETQ. V dropped 5 bases and J dropped 4; count of bases not matched to a gene: 6. CDR3 sequence reads: CASRTGTSEYEQYF. CDR3 bases: TGCGCCAGCAGAACCGGGACTAGCGAGTACGAGCAGTACTTC. Using reference TRBV5-1 and TRBJ2-7 for the parts outside the CDR3, the full variable domain is KAGVTQTPRYLIKTRGQQVTLSCSPISGHRSVSWYQQTPGQGLQFLFEYFSETQRNKGNFPGRFSGRQFSNSRSEMNVSTLELGDSALYLCASRTGTSEYEQYFGPGTRLTVT.

The chain carries TRBV4-1 and TRBJ2-7; perhaps TRBD1 as D (6 bases). The V gene's germline CDR1 is MGHRA and CDR2 YSYEKL. V shed 3 bases and J shed 4 bases, with 13 bases lying between them. The CDR3 totals 14 residues. The CDR3 region has the DNA TGCGCCAGCAGCCAGTTCTCAGGGGTATACGAGCAGTACTTC. Protein sequence: CASSQFSGVYEQYF.

This clone showed up just a few times. The gene calls are TRBV2 and TRBJ2-7; 9 nucleotides agree with TRBD1. V shed 6 bases, J shed 5 bases, and the junction held 5 bases outside the gene matches. The CDR3 extends over 13 amino acids. Germline V lookup: CDR1 SNHLY, CDR2 FYNNEI. CDR3: CASRQGAWDEQYV. The DNA of the CDR3 is TGTGCCAGCAGACAGGGGGCCTGGGACGAGCAGTACGTC.

This clone was seen a few times. In DNA form, the CDR3 reads TGTGCCAGTAGTATTAGACCGGGGACTGAAGCTTTCTTT. This gives the protein CASSIRPGTEAFF. V is TRBV19 and J is TRBJ1-1; D unclear. The CDR3 extends over 13 amino acids. Per the germline V gene, CDR1 is LNHDA and CDR2 is SQIVND (reference sequence). Trimming took 3 bases from V and 5 from J, leaving 10 bases between them.